This T cell receptor (beta chain) was identified during a study of T cell responses to AZD1222 COVID-19 vaccine. Assay: immunoSEQ multiplex PCR; the TCRdb copy retains only in-frame clones and omits some. The repertoire holds around 99,000 clones, with 70% to 90% as singletons. This clone was observed a handful of times. This CDR3 is 15 amino acids long. CDR1 MNHNS and CDR2 SASEGT come from the germline V gene. The germline V and J ends were trimmed by 2 bases and 6 bases, with 11 bases remaining between them. The chain joins TRBV6-1 to TRBJ1-6; D call uncertain. The receptor's source is an adult who received the AZD1222 COVID-19 vaccine. The sequenced sample was peripheral blood, obtained 28 days after the second AZD1222 dose. The CDR3 is CASSERMRVNSPLHF. The CDR3 DNA follows: TGTGCCAGCAGTGAAAGAATGAGGGTTAATTCACCCCTCCACTTT.